These 22 T cell receptor beta chains were sequenced from one sample in a study of identical twins. TCRdb reprocessed the 5' RACE reads via MiXCR and lists one record per CDR3 protein. The table lists about 530,000 distinct CDR3 sequences, over 12% of them singletons. This same sample was also part of a study on yellow fever vaccine responses in identical twins.

The sequencing sample was made of CD4+ T cells sorted from blood. These TCRs come from a woman aged 18-35 years in good health.

This chain joins TRBV10-2 and TRBJ1-4, with TRBD1 identical over 9 bases. The CDR3 is 15 amino acids. Germline V gene lookup returns CDR1 WSHSY and CDR2 SAAADI. V was clipped by 6 bases and J by 7 bases; unmatched bases: 9. CDR3: CASSELQGAGEKLFF. The CDR3 nucleotides are TGCGCCAGCAGCGAATTACAGGGGGCGGGTGAAAAACTGTTTTTT.

This clonotype was counted only a few times. V is TRBV24-1 and J is TRBJ2-7; no definite D call. The CDR3 totals 11 residues. With 0 bases removed from V and 5 bases from J, the gap between germline ends came to 1 base. CDR1 and CDR2 (germline): KGHDR, SFDVKD. The CDR3 reads CATSDLNEQYF. The CDR3 nucleotides are TGTGCCACCAGTGATTTGAACGAGCAGTACTTC.

Regarding this clonotype: Germline is not matched at one junction end, which may reflect a read error. J is TRBJ2-7 and V is TRBV12-3 or TRBV12-4; 11 bases line up with TRBD2. The CDR3 length is 15 residues. The CDR3 loop reads CASSLAGGGSYEQYF. The CDR3 DNA is TGTGCCAGCAGTCTAGCGGGAGGAGGGTCCTACGAGCAGTACTTC.

The chain couples TRBV20-1 to TRBJ2-5; 7 bases line up with TRBD1. V dropped 4 bases and J dropped 5; count of bases not matched to a gene: 10. Germline V CDR1 and CDR2: DFQATT, SNEGSKA (reference sequence). CDR3 length equals 14 residues. In DNA, the CDR3 is TGCAGTGCTAAATGGACAGGAGACCTTGAGACCCAGTACTTC. This translates into CSAKWTGDLETQYF.

This clonotype was counted a few times. CDR3: CASSPLGANTGELFF. CDR3 in DNA: TGTGCCAGCAGCCCGCTGGGAGCGAACACCGGGGAGCTGTTTTTT. The chain employs TRBV12-3 or TRBV12-4 and TRBJ2-2; a weak D match, TRBD2 (5 bases). V lost 6 bases to trimming and J lost 0 bases, with 11 bases between them. The CDR3 loop spans 15 amino acids.

The V and J genes are TRBV4-1 and TRBJ2-7, with 12 bases identical to TRBD2. V gave up 2 bases and J gave up 2 bases; unmatched junction bases: 7. CDR1 MGHRA and CDR2 YSYEKL come from the germline V gene. This CDR3 is 17 amino acids long. The CDR3 spells CASSQFPGLAGPYEQYF. DNA for the CDR3: TGCGCCAGCAGCCAATTCCCCGGACTAGCGGGACCCTACGAGCAGTACTTC.

CDR3 in amino acids: CASTRRKTTNYGYTF. The CDR3 DNA reads as TGTGCCAGCACCCGAAGGAAGACTACAAACTATGGCTACACCTTC. V usage is TRBV11-3 and J usage is TRBJ1-2; D call uncertain. V was trimmed by 7 bases and J by 2 bases, leaving 17 bases between them. This CDR3 comprises 15 residues. Germline-derived CDR1 and CDR2 are SGHNT and YENEEA.

At least ten counts were recorded for this clonotype. V is TRBV5-1 and J is TRBJ2-3; 7 positions agree with TRBD2. This CDR3 region has 15 residues. With 4 bases clipped from V and 2 bases from J, the junction kept 7 bases outside the gene matches. Germline CDR1 is SGHRS and CDR2 is YFSETQ. In DNA form, the CDR3 reads TGCGCCAGCAGCGGGGGGGGAAACCCCACAGATACGCAGTATTTT. This translates into CASSGGGNPTDTQYF.

The sample holds a few counts of this clonotype. The chain recombines TRBV20-1 with TRBJ2-3, with 10 bases fitting TRBD1. The CDR3 contains 16 residues. Germline V gene data show CDR1 as DFQATT and CDR2 as SNEGSKA (reference sequence). The ends lost 0 bases at V and 1 base at J; junction bases unmatched: 4. In DNA form, the CDR3 reads TGCAGTGCTAGAGACCGACAGGGGGCGCGCACAGATACGCAGTATTTT. Protein: CSARDRQGARTDTQYF.

In this sample, this clonotype turned up many times. This rearrangement joins TRBV12-3 or TRBV12-4 to TRBJ1-1; D is unclear. V dropped 2 bases and J dropped 2 bases, with 12 bases sitting between them. The CDR3 runs to 15 residues. The CDR3 loop reads CASSLTGNANTEAFF. Written as DNA, the CDR3 is TGTGCCAGCAGTTTAACCGGGAACGCAAACACTGAAGCTTTCTTT.

This clonotype came up a few times. The chain couples TRBV3-1 to TRBJ1-2, with D tentatively TRBD1 (6 bases). Germline CDR1 and CDR2: LGHDT and YNNKEL (reference sequence). The CDR3 runs 16 residues. The V end was cut by 4 bases, the J end by 5 bases, with 20 bases between. CDR3 in DNA: TGTGCCAGCAGCCCCATGGGGACACCCGACGAATATGGCTACACCTTC. It yields the protein CASSPMGTPDEYGYTF.

The J gene is TRBJ2-2, the V gene TRBV11-2; 14 bases align to TRBD2. Germline CDR1 and CDR2: SGHAT and FQNNGV. J lost 7 bases, V lost 5 bases, and 3 bases had no gene match. This CDR3 region has 15 residues. The CDR3 spells CASSTGLAGVGELFF. As DNA, the CDR3 is TGTGCCAGCAGCACGGGACTAGCGGGAGTCGGGGAGCTGTTTTTT.

This clonotype was counted a few times. The rearrangement links TRBV12-3 or TRBV12-4 to TRBJ2-2; D assignment may be TRBD1 or TRBD2 (6 bases each). This CDR3 is 14 amino acids long. The ends were cut back, 6 bases at V and 5 bases at J, with 13 bases in the middle. The CDR3 sequence: CASRAGQMTGELFF. CDR3 coding DNA: TGTGCCAGCAGGGCGGGACAAATGACCGGGGAGCTGTTTTTT.

The V and J genes are TRBV6-4 and TRBJ2-3; tentative D call: TRBD2 (6 bases). Trimming took 5 bases from V and 10 from J, leaving 16 bases between them. CDR1 is MRHNA, CDR2 SNTAGT, per germline. This CDR3 spans 13 amino acids. CDR3 nucleotide sequence: TGTGCCAGCAGTCGGGACTCCCGGCAGCCGCAGTATTTT. It is translated as CASSRDSRQPQYF.

A few counts support this clonotype. V and J are TRBV6-4 and TRBJ2-1; D is possibly TRBD1 (5 bases). Trimming stripped 3 bases from V and 9 bases from J, with 15 bases between. This CDR3 is 14 amino acids long. Germline loops: CDR1 MRHNA, CDR2 SNTAGT. CDR3 DNA: TGTGCCAGCAGTGATGAGGAAGGGGTTAGTGAGCAGTTCTTC. It encodes CASSDEEGVSEQFF.

This chain connects TRBV5-1 to TRBJ2-7; TRBD1 might be the D (7 bases). This CDR3 has 16 amino acids. Trimming removed 0 bases from V and 1 base from J, with 14 bases in between. Germline values: CDR1 SGHRS, CDR2 YFSETQ. Here the CDR3 reads CASSLGGTVVSYEQYF. In nucleotides, the CDR3 is TGCGCCAGCAGCTTGGGCGGGACAGTTGTTTCCTACGAGCAGTACTTC.

This clonotype was detected a few times. The CDR3 DNA follows: TGCGCCAGCAGCCAAGAGGACTTCTACAATGAGCAGTTCTTC. It is translated as CASSQEDFYNEQFF. The V call is TRBV4-1, the J call TRBJ2-1, with TRBD2 as a possible D gene (5 bases). Deletions cut 0 bases from V and 3 bases from J, with 6 bases between. CDR3 length: 14 amino acids. Germline assignment: CDR1 MGHRA and CDR2 YSYEKL.

This chain connects TRBV6-4 to TRBJ1-4; TRBD1 might be the D (5 bases). The V end lost 7 bases, the J end lost 4 bases, and 19 bases lay between the germline ends. The CDR3 runs to 16 residues. Germline lookup yields CDR1 MRHNA and CDR2 SNTAGT. CDR3 region: CASTPVGQGLNEKLFF. The CDR3 DNA reads TGTGCCAGCACCCCGGTAGGGCAGGGCCTTAATGAAAAACTGTTTTTT.

This clonotype was detected only a few times. The chain carries TRBV7-2 and TRBJ2-3; a weak D match, TRBD2 (5 bases). This CDR3 has 14 amino acids. V lost 5 bases and J 2 bases, leaving 11 bases between the germline ends. CDR1 is SGHTA, CDR2 FQGNSA, per germline. This chain's CDR3 is CASSPGVNTDTQYF. CDR3 DNA: TGTGCCAGCAGCCCCGGGGTCAACACAGATACGCAGTATTTT.

This clonotype came up a few times. The CDR3, as DNA: TGTGCCAGCAGCTTAAATCGCGACCAAGAGACCCAGTACTTC. It is translated as CASSLNRDQETQYF. This chain uses TRBV7-3 with TRBJ2-5; D is uncertain. V lost 1 base to trimming and J lost 0 bases, with 6 bases between them. The CDR3 length is 14 residues. CDR1 is SGHTA and CDR2 is FQGTGA in the germline V gene.

The CDR3 sequence is CSARIGQSNTQYF. The CDR3 bases are TGCAGTGCCCGAATCGGACAGTCGAATACGCAGTATTTT. V and J are TRBV20-1 and TRBJ2-3, with D tentatively TRBD1 (6 bases). The germline V gene encodes CDR1 DFQATT and CDR2 SNEGSKA (reference sequence). With 6 bases removed from V and 7 bases from J, the gap between germline ends came to 17 bases. This CDR3 has 13 residues.

This clonotype was counted at least ten times. The chain recombines TRBV28 with TRBJ2-2, with a weak D call TRBD2 (5 bases). The CDR3 runs 15 residues. Germline CDR1 is MDHEN and CDR2 is SYDVKM. The germline V and J ends were trimmed by 5 bases and 2 bases, with 12 bases remaining between them. CDR3 nucleotide sequence: TGTGCCAGCAGTCCCCCCCGGGGTAACACCGGGGAGCTGTTTTTT. Its translation: CASSPPRGNTGELFF.